Sequencing of this TCR beta chain was carried out in a study of OX40 agonist ivuxolimab in advanced cancers. Produced via immunoSEQ multiplex PCR; TCRdb's table is partial and in-frame only. The data hold 53,000 or so clones, with roughly 84% observed a single time. The germline V and J ends were trimmed by 4 bases and 0 bases, with 13 bases remaining between them. The CDR3 is made up of 15 amino acids. A note on this clone: Its antigen is currently unknown.

Overall study results and limits: Both blood CD4+ and CD8+ T cells showed clonal growth by week 6 at 0.1 to 3.0 mg/kg.

This receptor was obtained from an adult with an advanced solid tumor such as melanoma, head and neck, liver or kidney cancer. The specimen was CD4+ or CD8+ T cells sorted from blood, collected in a trial of the OX40 agonist ivuxolimab. The rearrangement uses TRBV7-1 and TRBJ2-7; D perhaps matches TRBD1 (6 bases). TRBV7-1 is treated as an ORF (open reading frame) with a function not yet certain. The DNA of the CDR3 is TGTGCCAGCAGCTTAGGGGGACGGGGCTCCTACGAGCAGTACTTC. It is translated as CASSLGGRGSYEQYF.